These T cell receptor beta chains were read from a single sample in a study of T cells after yellow fever vaccination. TCRdb ran MiXCR on the 5' RACE reads and lists one entry per CDR3 protein. The sample includes 500,000 to 650,000 distinct CDR3 sequences, less than 20% of them seen just once. Here the sequenced sample was PBMCs, taken about 5 days after the first yellow fever vaccination. These TCRs come from a man between 18 and 35 years old who received the YFV17D yellow fever vaccine. Both conserved end residues are part of each CDR3. Each record gives: D gene, V gene, J gene, clone size, CDR3 DNA, CDR3 protein. The D gene is left open where the match is weak. Not all rows give a size; the values are once, few, many and, for expanded clones, a class.

d_call: TRBD2
v_call: TRBV5-1
j_call: TRBJ2-1
clone_size: .
cdr3_nt: TGCGCCAGCAGCGCGGGACTAGTAAGGAGCAATGAGCAGTTCTTC
cdr3_aa: CASSAGLVRSNEQFF

d_call: .
v_call: TRBV6-2/TRBV6-3
j_call: TRBJ2-3
clone_size: .
cdr3_nt: TGTGCCAGCAGCCCTGGGCCGCGACAAAGGGGTACAGATACGCAGTATTTT
cdr3_aa: CASSPGPRQRGTDTQYF

d_call: .
v_call: TRBV7-2
j_call: TRBJ1-6
clone_size: few
cdr3_nt: TGTGCCAGCAGCTTAAGGGGGGAAACTTCACCCCTCCACTTT
cdr3_aa: CASSLRGETSPLHF

d_call: .
v_call: TRBV11-1
j_call: TRBJ2-3
clone_size: .
cdr3_nt: TGTGCCAGCAGCTTAGTCTCCTCACGGACCCCCTACACAGATACGCAGTATTTT
cdr3_aa: CASSLVSSRTPYTDTQYF

d_call: .
v_call: TRBV7-2
j_call: TRBJ2-7
clone_size: .
cdr3_nt: TGTGCCAGCAGCTTCTCTAACACCTACGAGCAGTACTTC
cdr3_aa: CASSFSNTYEQYF

d_call: .
v_call: TRBV29-1
j_call: TRBJ2-1
clone_size: few
cdr3_nt: TGCAGCGTTGAGGCGGGACCTATCAACATAGTGCAGTTCTTC
cdr3_aa: CSVEAGPINIVQFF

d_call: TRBD1
v_call: TRBV6-1
j_call: TRBJ2-2
clone_size: .
cdr3_nt: TGTGCCAGCAGTGATACAGGGGTCCGGGAGCTGTTTTTT
cdr3_aa: CASSDTGVRELFF

d_call: .
v_call: TRBV5-1
j_call: TRBJ2-3
clone_size: many
cdr3_nt: TGCGCCAGCAGCTGGGAGGGGGCAGATACGCAGTATTTT
cdr3_aa: CASSWEGADTQYF

d_call: TRBD1
v_call: TRBV20-1
j_call: TRBJ1-4
clone_size: once
cdr3_nt: TGCAGTGCAACCGGGACAGGGGATGAAAAACTGTTTTTT
cdr3_aa: CSATGTGDEKLFF

d_call: .
v_call: TRBV24-1
j_call: TRBJ2-5
clone_size: .
cdr3_nt: TGTGCCACCAGTGATTCGATTGGGAAGACCCAGTACTTC
cdr3_aa: CATSDSIGKTQYF

d_call: .
v_call: TRBV20-1
j_call: TRBJ2-1
clone_size: few
cdr3_nt: TGCAGTGCTAGCTGGGGGGTAGCCTACAATGAGCAGTTCTTC
cdr3_aa: CSASWGVAYNEQFF

d_call: .
v_call: TRBV7-9
j_call: TRBJ2-6
clone_size: many
cdr3_nt: TGTGCCAGCAGCAAACAGGGCGGGGGGGCCAACGTCCTGACTTTC
cdr3_aa: CASSKQGGGANVLTF

d_call: .
v_call: TRBV7-9
j_call: TRBJ2-3
clone_size: .
cdr3_nt: TGTGCCAGCAGTCGCACCGGGACAACCACAGATACGCAGTATTTT
cdr3_aa: CASSRTGTTTDTQYF

d_call: .
v_call: TRBV18
j_call: TRBJ1-3
clone_size: .
cdr3_nt: TGTGCCAGCTCACCACCGAAGCACGGGGCATCTGGAAACACCATATATTTT
cdr3_aa: CASSPPKHGASGNTIYF

d_call: TRBD2
v_call: TRBV15
j_call: TRBJ2-2
clone_size: many
cdr3_nt: TGTGCCACCAGCTCCCTGGGGACTAGCGGGGGGAAGAACACCGGGGAGCTGTTTTTT
cdr3_aa: CATSSLGTSGGKNTGELFF

d_call: .
v_call: TRBV11-2
j_call: TRBJ2-3
clone_size: many
cdr3_nt: TGTGCCAGCAGCTTGAGCGGGCTAAGCACAGATACGCAGTATTTT
cdr3_aa: CASSLSGLSTDTQYF

d_call: TRBD1
v_call: TRBV30
j_call: TRBJ1-2
clone_size: .
cdr3_nt: TGTGCCTGGAGTGTACCGGGGACAGCCAACTATGGCTACACCTTC
cdr3_aa: CAWSVPGTANYGYTF

d_call: .
v_call: TRBV12-3/TRBV12-4
j_call: TRBJ1-1
clone_size: few
cdr3_nt: TGTGCCAGCAGTTTTTCGACCGAACCGAACACTGAAGCTTTCTTT
cdr3_aa: CASSFSTEPNTEAFF

d_call: .
v_call: TRBV7-7
j_call: TRBJ2-2
clone_size: few
cdr3_nt: TGTGCCAGCAGCTTAGAGCAGGGAGGCACCGGGGAGCTGTTTTTT
cdr3_aa: CASSLEQGGTGELFF

d_call: .
v_call: TRBV7-9
j_call: TRBJ1-1
clone_size: few
cdr3_nt: TGTGCCAGCAGCTTACGAGACCACCACCAGGGGACTGAAGCTTTCTTT
cdr3_aa: CASSLRDHHQGTEAFF

d_call: .
v_call: TRBV19
j_call: TRBJ1-2
clone_size: .
cdr3_nt: TGTGCCAGTAGTATCTCAGGATATGGCTACACCTTC
cdr3_aa: CASSISGYGYTF

d_call: .
v_call: TRBV9
j_call: TRBJ1-1
clone_size: few
cdr3_nt: TGTGCCAGCAGCCCCCAGTCTCAGAACACTGAAGCTTTCTTT
cdr3_aa: CASSPQSQNTEAFF

d_call: TRBD2
v_call: TRBV27
j_call: TRBJ2-2
clone_size: few
cdr3_nt: TGTGCCAGCCGGACCAGCGGGGGCTCCGGGGAGCTGTTTTTT
cdr3_aa: CASRTSGGSGELFF

d_call: .
v_call: TRBV7-9
j_call: TRBJ1-5
clone_size: .
cdr3_nt: TGTGCCAGCAGCACAGGTGGCAATCAGCCCCAGCATTTT
cdr3_aa: CASSTGGNQPQHF

d_call: .
v_call: TRBV7-9
j_call: TRBJ1-2
clone_size: few
cdr3_nt: TGTGCCAGCAGCCCTCTGCGGGCTTATGGCTACACCTTC
cdr3_aa: CASSPLRAYGYTF

d_call: TRBD1
v_call: TRBV5-1
j_call: TRBJ2-7
clone_size: .
cdr3_nt: TGCGCCAGCAGCTACCGCCCCGGGGACAGCCCCTACGAGCAGTACTTC
cdr3_aa: CASSYRPGDSPYEQYF

d_call: TRBD2
v_call: TRBV30
j_call: TRBJ2-3
clone_size: few
cdr3_nt: TGTGCCTGGAGTGCTTCGGGGGGGACAGATACGCAGTATTTT
cdr3_aa: CAWSASGGTDTQYF

d_call: TRBD2
v_call: TRBV28
j_call: TRBJ2-3
clone_size: .
cdr3_nt: TGTGCCAGCAGTTTAGGTCCAGCGGGGGGACCGTATACGCAGTATTTT
cdr3_aa: CASSLGPAGGPYTQYF

d_call: .
v_call: TRBV12-3/TRBV12-4
j_call: TRBJ1-5
clone_size: .
cdr3_nt: TGTGCCAGCAGTTTTGGGGTTAGCAATCAGCCCCAGCATTTT
cdr3_aa: CASSFGVSNQPQHF

d_call: .
v_call: TRBV5-1
j_call: TRBJ2-5
clone_size: .
cdr3_nt: TGCGCCAGCAGCTCCCTCCTTATACCAGTTCAAGAGACCCAGTACTTC
cdr3_aa: CASSSLLIPVQETQYF

d_call: .
v_call: TRBV20-1
j_call: TRBJ1-5
clone_size: .
cdr3_nt: TGCAGTGCTAGAGGGGGGTATGATCAGCCCCAGCATTTT
cdr3_aa: CSARGGYDQPQHF

d_call: .
v_call: TRBV5-1
j_call: TRBJ1-1
clone_size: .
cdr3_nt: TGCGCCAGCAGGGGGTCAGGGTCTGAAGCTTTCTTT
cdr3_aa: CASRGSGSEAFF

d_call: .
v_call: TRBV12-3/TRBV12-4
j_call: TRBJ2-4
clone_size: few
cdr3_nt: TGTGCCAGCAGCAAGAGGACAGCCTCAGCCAAAAACATTCAGTACTTC
cdr3_aa: CASSKRTASAKNIQYF

d_call: TRBD2
v_call: TRBV7-2
j_call: TRBJ2-1
clone_size: few
cdr3_nt: TGTGCCAGCGCCGAGCGGGGGGGCTACAATGAGCAGTTCTTC
cdr3_aa: CASAERGGYNEQFF

d_call: .
v_call: TRBV12-3/TRBV12-4
j_call: TRBJ2-1
clone_size: .
cdr3_nt: TGTGCCAGCAGTTTTTTGGGGTACAATGAGCAGCTCTTC
cdr3_aa: CASSFLGYNEQLF

d_call: .
v_call: TRBV20-1
j_call: TRBJ2-4
clone_size: few
cdr3_nt: TGCAGTGCTAGAGTTTTGGCAGGGGACCCTATAGCCAAAAACATTCAGTACTTC
cdr3_aa: CSARVLAGDPIAKNIQYF

d_call: .
v_call: TRBV5-1
j_call: TRBJ2-1
clone_size: .
cdr3_nt: TGCGCCAGCAGCTTGGTCCAGGGGGGGAATGAGCAGTTCTTC
cdr3_aa: CASSLVQGGNEQFF

d_call: .
v_call: TRBV4-3
j_call: TRBJ2-1
clone_size: few
cdr3_nt: TGCGCCAGCAGCCACGATAGCTCCTACAATGAGCAGTTCTTC
cdr3_aa: CASSHDSSYNEQFF

d_call: TRBD1
v_call: TRBV20-1
j_call: TRBJ2-5
clone_size: .
cdr3_nt: TGCAGTGCTAGAGATGGACAGGGCCAAGAGACCCAGTACTTC
cdr3_aa: CSARDGQGQETQYF

d_call: .
v_call: TRBV20-1
j_call: TRBJ2-5
clone_size: few
cdr3_nt: TGCAGTGTTGCGCCTTGGGGGGCCTTGAAACAAGAGACCCAGTACTTC
cdr3_aa: CSVAPWGALKQETQYF

d_call: .
v_call: TRBV5-1
j_call: TRBJ2-7
clone_size: .
cdr3_nt: TGCGCCAGCAGCTGGCCGAGGGGGGTCGAGCAGTACTTC
cdr3_aa: CASSWPRGVEQYF